A selection of T cell receptor beta chains follows, all from one sample in a study of T-cell reconstitution after alpha-beta-depleted transplantation in children. TCRdb fed the PCR reads into MiXCR, producing one record per CDR3 protein. The table includes about 310,000 distinct CDR3 sequences, roughly 21% detected once. Sequencing used PBMCs, mostly from graft donor cells, obtained 180 days after TCRalphabeta/CD19-depleted stem cell transplant. The receptor set was obtained from a male patient younger than 18 who had a stem cell transplant for acute lymphoblastic leukemia, so the T cells may come from the graft donor. Both conserved end residues are part of each CDR3. The D gene is left open where the match is weak. Part of the rows lack a size; the others show once, few, many or a class for expanded clones.

v_call	clone_size	j_call	d_call	cdr3_aa	cdr3_nt
TRBV6-1	-	TRBJ2-7	-	CASSARDLGSYEQYF	TGTGCCAGCAGTGCCAGGGATCTCGGCTCCTACGAGCAGTACTTC
TRBV2	-	TRBJ2-5	-	CASSWASQETQYF	TGTGCCAGCAGTTGGGCCAGTCAAGAGACCCAGTACTTC
TRBV6-5	-	TRBJ1-1	-	CASSYGTEAFF	TGTGCCAGCAGTTACGGCACTGAAGCTTTCTTT
TRBV20-1	-	TRBJ1-1	-	CSMLHSDTEAFF	TGCAGCATGCTACATTCGGACACTGAAGCTTTCTTT
TRBV15	many	TRBJ2-1	TRBD2	CATSREKGLEIYEQFF	TGTGCCACCAGCAGAGAAAAGGGACTAGAGATCTATGAGCAGTTCTTC
TRBV20-1	-	TRBJ2-7	TRBD1	CSAGDRGQGYEQYF	TGCAGCGCGGGTGACAGGGGGCAAGGGTACGAGCAGTACTTC
TRBV5-1	few	TRBJ2-5	-	CASSLDRLEYF	TGCGCCAGCAGCTTGGACAGGCTAGAGTACTTC
TRBV6-1	-	TRBJ2-7	TRBD1	CASRTDRGLSYEQYF	TGTGCCAGCAGAACCGACAGGGGGCTATCCTACGAGCAGTACTTC
TRBV6-1	few	TRBJ2-7	TRBD1	CASSPDRLGNEQYF	TGTGCCAGCAGCCCGGACAGGCTTGGGAACGAGCAGTACTTC
TRBV12-3/TRBV12-4	-	TRBJ1-5	TRBD1	CDSRPERGQGFQPQHF	TGTGACAGCAGACCCGAACGGGGACAGGGGTTTCAGCCCCAGCATTTT
TRBV5-6	-	TRBJ2-2	-	CAISPGPLGGELFF	TGTGCCATCAGCCCCGGGCCATTAGGAGGGGAGCTGTTTTTT
TRBV12-3/TRBV12-4	few	TRBJ1-5	-	CASTLGGVRQPQHF	TGTGCCAGCACTTTAGGGGGGGTCAGGCAGCCCCAGCATTTT
TRBV4-1	-	TRBJ2-1	-	CASSQDRDYNEQFF	TGCGCCAGCAGCCAAGATCGGGACTACAATGAGCAGTTCTTC
TRBV3-1	-	TRBJ1-3	-	CASTNWGRSSGNTIYF	TGTGCCAGCACCAATTGGGGCAGGTCCTCTGGAAACACCATATATTTT
TRBV3-1	once	TRBJ2-7	TRBD2	CASSQVAGAESYEQYF	TGTGCCAGCAGCCAAGTAGCGGGAGCGGAATCCTACGAGCAGTACTTC
TRBV20-1	few	TRBJ2-1	-	CSARAALYNEQFF	TGCAGTGCTAGAGCTGCCCTTTACAATGAGCAGTTCTTC
TRBV19	-	TRBJ2-2	TRBD1	CASSTWTGVLTGELFF	TGTGCCAGTAGTACTTGGACAGGGGTGCTCACCGGGGAGCTGTTTTTT
TRBV12-3/TRBV12-4	few	TRBJ1-1	-	CASSDLGTQKAFF	TGTGCCAGCAGTGACCTCGGGACTCAGAAAGCTTTCTTT
TRBV20-1	-	TRBJ2-1	-	CSARVGPVSSYNEQFF	TGCAGTGCTAGAGTGGGTCCCGTGAGCTCCTACAATGAGCAGTTCTTC
TRBV28	-	TRBJ2-7	TRBD1	CASSSDRGHAPDEQYF	TGTGCCAGCAGTTCGGACAGGGGGCACGCCCCGGACGAGCAGTACTTC
TRBV7-3	few	TRBJ2-2	-	CASSQTNTGELFF	TGTGCCAGCAGTCAGACTAACACCGGGGAGCTGTTTTTT
TRBV5-1	-	TRBJ2-7	TRBD1	CASSSGTGVYEQYF	TGCGCCAGCAGCTCCGGGACAGGGGTCTACGAGCAGTACTTC
TRBV6-1	-	TRBJ2-1	TRBD2	CASSRRLAGLRPYNEQFF	TGTGCCAGCAGTCGTAGGCTAGCGGGCCTAAGACCTTACAATGAGCAGTTCTTC
TRBV6-2/TRBV6-3	few	TRBJ2-7	TRBD2	CASSYSGFGTSGSSSSYEQYF	TGTGCCAGCAGTTACTCGGGTTTCGGGACTAGCGGTTCCTCAAGCTCCTACGAGCAGTACTTC
TRBV7-2	few	TRBJ2-1	TRBD2	CASSLWTSGTNEQFF	TGTGCCAGCAGCCTCTGGACTAGCGGGACCAATGAGCAGTTCTTC
TRBV9	few	TRBJ2-4	-	CASSGGRWAESKNIQYF	TGTGCCAGCAGCGGCGGCCGCTGGGCGGAATCCAAAAACATTCAGTACTTC
TRBV5-1	-	TRBJ2-5	-	CASTFLETQYF	TGCGCCAGCACTTTTTTGGAGACCCAGTACTTC
TRBV5-1	few	TRBJ2-2	TRBD1	CASSGQGASGELFF	TGCGCCAGCAGTGGACAGGGGGCCAGCGGGGAGCTGTTTTTT
TRBV3-1	few	TRBJ2-7	TRBD1	CASSLSQGARSSYEQYF	TGTGCCAGCAGCCTATCCCAGGGGGCGCGGAGTTCCTACGAGCAGTACTTC
TRBV12-3/TRBV12-4	few	TRBJ1-1	TRBD1	CASSWGTGTRNTEAFF	TGTGCCAGCAGTTGGGGGACAGGGACCAGGAACACTGAAGCTTTCTTT
TRBV5-1	-	TRBJ1-1	TRBD1	CASSLEGTAGRRNTEAFF	TGCGCCAGCAGCTTGGAGGGGACAGCCGGTCGGAGGAACACTGAAGCTTTCTTT
TRBV6-2/TRBV6-3	many	TRBJ1-5	TRBD1	CASSPGQGRGQPQHF	TGTGCCAGCAGTCCCGGACAGGGCAGGGGTCAGCCCCAGCATTTT